This is a list of T cell receptor beta chains from one sample in a study of human T cells and chemical hapten exposure. TCRdb processed the RACE reads anew with MiXCR; each CDR3 protein has one entry. Among some 81,000 distinct CDR3 sequences, 8.5% to 10% were seen once, and the ten largest hold about 1.7%. The sequenced sample consisted of whole blood. The receptors here all came from a female donor in good health. Some clones in this sample may be carry-over from other donors' samples. Both conserved end residues are part of each CDR3. The order of the fields is clone size, D gene, V gene, J gene, CDR3 DNA, CDR3 protein. D genes are given only for firm matches. Some rows mark clone size as missing; the rest say once, few, many or name a class of expanded clone.

>few|NA|TRBV7-2|TRBJ1-5
TGTGCCAGCAGCCAAATACAGGGTAGCAATCAGCCCCAGCATTTT
CASSQIQGSNQPQHF
>NA|NA|TRBV11-2|TRBJ2-1
TGTGCCAGCAGCTTAGCTGCCCGGGACTTCTACAATGAGCAGTTCTTC
CASSLAARDFYNEQFF
>many|NA|TRBV28|TRBJ2-6
TGTGCCAGCAGTTCCATTCCGATCTCTGGGGCCAACGTCCTGACTTTC
CASSSIPISGANVLTF
>many|NA|TRBV6-2/TRBV6-3|TRBJ2-7
TGTGCCAGCAGTCTTCACAGTATCTTAGACTACGAGCAGTACTTC
CASSLHSILDYEQYF
>many|NA|TRBV5-5|TRBJ1-2
TGTGCCAGCAGCTTATCGGGCTATGGCTACACCTTC
CASSLSGYGYTF
>many|NA|TRBV5-6|TRBJ1-5
TGTGCCAGCAGCTTTTCCTCTGTCCGGGGCGGAAGCAATCAGCCCCAGCATTTT
CASSFSSVRGGSNQPQHF
>few|NA|TRBV27|TRBJ2-3
TGTGCCAGCAGTTTTATGGGATCAGATACGCAGTATTTT
CASSFMGSDTQYF
>many|NA|TRBV19|TRBJ2-7
TGTGCCAGTAGATCCCAGGGATCCTACGAGCAGTACTTC
CASRSQGSYEQYF
>many|NA|TRBV4-1|TRBJ2-7
TGCGCCAGCAGCCACGTGTGGGGGGAGCAGTACTTC
CASSHVWGEQYF
>NA|NA|TRBV13|TRBJ2-7
TGTGCCAGCAGCTTGGGTAGTAGGACCTACGAGCAGTACTTC
CASSLGSRTYEQYF
>NA|NA|TRBV18|TRBJ2-7
TGTGCCAGCTCAGAGGCTAGCAACGAGCAGTACTTC
CASSEASNEQYF
>NA|NA|TRBV5-1|TRBJ2-7
TGCGCCAGCAGCGTGGGAAGTTACAGAGGGGTCGGACGCGAGCAGTACTTC
CASSVGSYRGVGREQYF
>many|NA|TRBV4-3|TRBJ2-1
TGCGCCAGCAGGCAGGGAAGACAGTCCAATGAGCAGTTCTTC
CASRQGRQSNEQFF
>few|NA|TRBV7-9|TRBJ1-2
TGTGCCAGCAGCTTAGAAATAGGCTATGGCTACACCTTC
CASSLEIGYGYTF
>many|NA|TRBV5-5|TRBJ2-7
TGTGCCAGCAGCTTGGCCGGGTTCTACTCCTACGAGCAGTACTTC
CASSLAGFYSYEQYF
>many|NA|TRBV7-2|TRBJ2-3
TGTGCCAGCACCCCCCCCACAGATACGCAGTATTTT
CASTPPTDTQYF